One sample yielded the 3 T cell receptor beta chains listed below, sequenced in a study of OX40 agonist ivuxolimab in advanced cancers. This table comes from immunoSEQ multiplex PCR, and its TCRdb copy is limited to in-frame clones, with some not included. Of some 77,000 clones in the sample, over 85% were seen once. Sample: CD4+ or CD8+ T cells sorted from blood, taken in a trial of the OX40 agonist ivuxolimab. The receptor source for this set is an adult with an advanced solid tumor such as melanoma, head and neck, liver or kidney cancer.

The CDR3 DNA reads as TGTGCCAGTAGTATAGCGGCCATGAACACCGGGGAGCTGTTTTTT. It translates to CASSIAAMNTGELFF. V is TRBV19 and J is TRBJ2-2; D is uncertain. CDR1 and CDR2 (germline): LNHDA, SQIVND (reference sequence). The V gene lost 1 base and the J gene lost 1 base, with 7 bases spanning the gap. The CDR3 is made up of 15 amino acids.

The V call is TRBV28, the J call TRBJ2-5; 10 bases are shared with TRBD1. Trimming cost V 6 bases and J 4 bases; bases outside gene matches: 2. Germline V gene sequence: CDR1 MDHEN, CDR2 SYDVKM. CDR3 length: 13 residues. The CDR3 loop is CASSRTGGETQYF. The CDR3 bases are TGTGCCAGCAGCCGGACAGGGGGAGAGACCCAGTACTTC. Based on the CDR3 plus reference TRBV28 and TRBJ2-5, the full variable domain is DVKVTQSSRYLVKRTGEKVFLECVQDMDHENMFWYRQDPGLGLRLIYFSYDVKMKEKGDIPEGYSVSREKKERFSLILESASTNQTSMYLCASSRTGGETQYFGPGTRLLVL.

The rearrangement links TRBV5-1 to TRBJ1-1; TRBD1 aligns across 9 bases. This CDR3 is built from 17 residues. Germline assignment: CDR1 SGHRS and CDR2 YFSETQ. Trimming took 4 bases from V and 0 from J; bases not matched to a gene: 10. As DNA, the CDR3 is TGCGCCAGCAGCGCGTCCGGGACAGGGCTCTTGAACACTGAAGCTTTCTTT. Encoded protein: CASSASGTGLLNTEAFF.